This T cell receptor beta chain emerged from a study of blood T cell repertoires in COVID-19. Study at large: COVID-19 samples, acute and convalescent, were from the United States, Italy and Spain. PBMCs, B-cell-depleted T cells, or T cells provided the cDNA or gDNA that made up the material.

Per the study methods: It was from reference gene primer amplification that nucleated cell counts were estimated. TCRdb's table, derived via immunoSEQ multiplex PCR, lists solely in-frame clones and lacks some. The V and J calls and clone size are taken from that table; D and trimming were inferred from the DNA. The sample lists about 120,000 clones; about 85% were seen once. The clonotype was recovered from a man aged 55-75 years with acute or convalescent COVID-19. Sequencing was carried out using peripheral blood.

For the CDR3, the DNA is TGCGCCAGCAGTCCAGGGTCCCTGAACACTGAAGCTTTCTTT. Amino acids: CASSPGSLNTEAFF. This chain joins TRBV4-1 and TRBJ1-1; maybe TRBD1 (5 bases). The germline V and J ends were trimmed by 6 bases and 0 bases, with 11 bases remaining between them. Per the germline V gene, CDR1 is MGHRA and CDR2 is YSYEKL. This CDR3 comprises 14 residues.